The 27 T cell receptor beta chains reported below all come from one sample, sequenced in a study of blood T cell repertoires in COVID-19. The data were produced by immunoSEQ multiplex PCR, yet TCRdb's version contains in-frame clones alone and is incomplete. Among some 290,000 clones listed, 81% were seen once. What was sequenced was peripheral blood. Receptors originate from a woman aged 55-75 years with active or convalescent COVID-19.

The chain has TRBV7-2 and TRBJ1-2; D remains ambiguous. V was clipped by 1 base and J by 8 bases, with 11 bases between them. The CDR3 runs 13 residues. Germline CDR1 reads SGHTA; CDR2 reads FQGNSA. CDR3 coding DNA: TGTGCCAGCAGCTTAGGTCCAGGCGAGGGCTACACCTTC. Translating it yields CASSLGPGEGYTF.

The rearrangement uses TRBV7-2 and TRBJ1-2; 12 bases fit TRBD1. The CDR3 has 17 residues. V lost 1 base and J lost 8; bases outside the gene matches: 11. Looked up from germline, CDR1 is SGHTA and CDR2 is FQGNSA. The CDR3 coding sequence is TGTGCCAGCAGCTTAGGGCCCCCGGGACAGGGGGCAGCAGGCTACACCTTC. Its translation: CASSLGPPGQGAAGYTF.

The chain joins TRBV7-2 to TRBJ1-1; 7 nucleotides agree with TRBD1. Germline V lookup: CDR1 SGHTA, CDR2 FQGNSA. The CDR3 consists of 17 residues. V trimming: 5 bases; J trimming: 0 bases; junction bases outside the gene matches: 12. This CDR3 reads CASSPRGQNYLNTEAFF. Written as DNA, the CDR3 is TGTGCCAGCAGCCCGCGGGGACAGAACTACTTGAACACTGAAGCTTTCTTT.

The chain is built from TRBV11-2 and TRBJ1-5; 11 bases are shared with TRBD1. Germline trimming cut 3 bases from V and 10 bases from J; bases unmatched to any gene: 8. The CDR3 is 15 residues long. In germline, CDR1 is SGHAT, CDR2 FQNNGV. Here the CDR3 reads CASSLVGDRGSPQHF. CDR3 DNA sequence: TGTGCCAGCAGCTTGGTGGGGGACAGGGGGAGCCCCCAGCATTTT.

The V gene is TRBV5-4, the J gene TRBJ1-1; 8 bases agree with TRBD1. J was trimmed by 2 bases and V by 3 bases; bases with no gene match: 3. CDR1 SGHNT and CDR2 YYREEE come from the germline V gene (reference sequence). The CDR3 spans 14 residues. CDR3 residues: CASSWTGQNTEAFF. The CDR3 DNA sequence: TGTGCCAGCAGCTGGACAGGGCAAAACACTGAAGCTTTCTTT.

This clone has more than one count but fewer than ten. This chain links TRBV4-3 with TRBJ2-6; D uncertain. V gave up 5 bases and J gave up 0 bases, with 5 bases separating them. Germline V lookup: CDR1 LGHNA, CDR2 YSLEER. CDR3 size: 14 residues. The CDR3 nucleotides read TGCGCCAGCAGCGAGTACTCTGGGGCCAACGTCCTGACTTTC. Protein sequence: CASSEYSGANVLTF.

The chain has TRBV2 and TRBJ1-2; 9 bases are a match to TRBD1. Per the germline V gene, CDR1 is SNHLY and CDR2 is FYNNEI. The CDR3 covers 14 residues. With V trimmed by 2 bases and J by 7 bases, 5 bases remained unmatched. DNA of the CDR3: TGTGCCAGCAGTGAAAGGACAGGGGAGGCTGGCTACACCTTC. Amino acids: CASSERTGEAGYTF.

This rearrangement joins TRBV29-1 to TRBJ1-2; D may be TRBD1 (5 bases). The CDR3 covers 16 residues. Germline CDR1 is SQVTM and CDR2 is ANQGSEA. Trimming removed 4 bases from V and 4 bases from J, with 22 bases in between. The CDR3 loop reads CSVAKVGGELGYGYTF. DNA of the CDR3: TGCAGCGTTGCCAAAGTCGGGGGGGAATTGGGCTATGGCTACACCTTC.

The chain joins TRBV4-1 to TRBJ2-5; 10 bases map to TRBD2. The CDR3 runs to 20 residues. Per germline, CDR1 MGHRA and CDR2 YSYEKL. J gave up 1 base and V 4 bases, and 18 bases lay outside the gene matches. The CDR3 nucleotides read TGCGCCAGCAGCCTAATGCCTTATTCAATAGCGGGGGGATCCCAAGAGACCCAGTACTTC. Translation gives CASSLMPYSIAGGSQETQYF.

The V and J genes are TRBV10-3 and TRBJ1-1, with a tentative D call TRBD1 (6 bases). Germline V CDR1 and CDR2: ENHRY, SYGVKD. Trimming took 4 bases from V and 6 from J, leaving 12 bases between them. This CDR3 is 13 amino acids long. The CDR3 is CAISGQGLAEAFF. The CDR3 region has the DNA TGTGCCATCAGTGGGCAGGGGCTTGCTGAAGCTTTCTTT.

The chain links TRBV4-3 to TRBJ1-2, with D tentatively TRBD1 (6 bases). The CDR3 is 16 amino acids. CDR1 LGHNA and CDR2 YSLEER come from the germline V gene. V was clipped by 1 base and J by 6 bases, with 18 bases between them. CDR3 sequence (DNA): TGCGCCAGCAGCCAAGGGGGCGGGGGCGCCCCGGATGGCTACACCTTC. This gives the protein CASSQGGGGAPDGYTF.

This chain joins TRBV5-6 and TRBJ1-2; maybe TRBD1 (5 bases). The V gene lost 4 bases and the J gene lost 3 bases, with 19 bases spanning the gap. This CDR3 is built from 16 residues. CDR1 and CDR2 from the germline V gene are SGHDT and YYEEEE. CDR3 region: CASSPAGSRAYYGYTF. The CDR3 region has the DNA TGTGCCAGCAGCCCAGCGGGGTCCAGGGCCTACTATGGCTACACCTTC.

The rearrangement links TRBV11-3 to TRBJ2-1, with D hard to call. CDR3 length: 14 residues. Germline lookup yields CDR1 SGHNT and CDR2 YENEEA. Trimming took off 7 bases at V and 8 bases at J, with 18 bases between the two ends. The chain's CDR3 is CASTSVATRYEQFF. The CDR3 coding sequence is TGTGCCAGCACCTCCGTCGCAACACGCTATGAGCAGTTCTTC. Based on the CDR3 plus reference TRBV11-3 and TRBJ2-1, the full variable domain is EAGVVQSPRYKIIEKKQPVAFWCNPISGHNTLYWYLQNLGQGPELLIRYENEEAVDDSQLPKDRFSAERLKGVDSTLKIQPAELGDSAVYLCASTSVATRYEQFFGPGTRLTVL.

This chain uses TRBV25-1 with TRBJ2-5; 7 bases align to TRBD1. The CDR3 is 16 amino acids. Germline V CDR1 and CDR2: MGHDK, SYGVNS. The J segment lost 1 base and the V segment lost 3 bases, leaving 8 bases of the junction unmatched. CDR3 loop: CASSDRDRPLQETQYF. CDR3 nucleotides: TGTGCCAGCAGTGACCGGGACAGACCCCTCCAAGAGACCCAGTACTTC.

This chain links TRBV14 with TRBJ2-7; 8 bases map to TRBD1. The germline V gene has CDR1 SGHDN and CDR2 FVKESK. V lost 4 bases to trimming and J lost 5 bases; unmatched junction nucleotides: 10. This CDR3 has 15 amino acids. CDR3 loop: CASSPVGTGHNEQYF. CDR3 bases: TGTGCCAGCAGCCCGGTCGGGACAGGTCACAACGAGCAGTACTTC.

This sequence joins TRBV5-1 and TRBJ2-7, with TRBD1 as a possible D gene (6 bases). Germline V gene lookup returns CDR1 SGHRS and CDR2 YFSETQ. V was pared by 3 bases and J by 1 base, with 11 bases between. The CDR3 sequence is 14 residues long. CDR3 residues: CASSYGTNSYEQYF. In DNA, the CDR3 is TGCGCCAGCAGCTACGGGACAAATTCCTACGAGCAGTACTTC.

This clone is a singleton in its sample. The chain uses TRBV27 and TRBJ2-7; D might be TRBD1 (6 bases). The CDR3 is 15 residues long. Germline CDR1 is MNHEY and CDR2 is SMNVEV (reference sequence). The V and J ends lost 5 bases and 3 bases respectively, with 17 bases between them. CDR3 nucleotides: TGTGCCAGCAGTAATACAGGGTATCGGGTCTACGAGCAGTACTTC. It yields the protein CASSNTGYRVYEQYF.

The chain couples TRBV27 to TRBJ2-7; possible D gene TRBD1, 6 bases. Germline CDR1 MNHEY, CDR2 SMNVEV (reference sequence). This CDR3 comprises 15 residues. V gave up 6 bases and J gave up 1 base, with 16 bases separating them. The CDR3 loop reads CASSPTQGLSYEQYF. DNA of the CDR3: TGTGCCAGCAGCCCCACACAGGGCCTATCCTACGAGCAGTACTTC.

For this clone: Other DNA sequences from this sample encode an identical CDR3 as well. The J gene is TRBJ1-5, the V gene TRBV5-1; 8 nucleotides line up with TRBD1. The germline gives CDR1 SGHRS, CDR2 YFSETQ. Losses at the gene ends were 2 bases for V and 0 bases for J; bases not matched to a gene: 1. The CDR3 extends over 15 amino acids. DNA for the CDR3: TGCGCCAGCAGCTTAGACAGGGGTAGCAATCAGCCCCAGCATTTT. It translates to CASSLDRGSNQPQHF. Combining the CDR3 with reference TRBV5-1 and TRBJ1-5 gives the whole variable domain KAGVTQTPRYLIKTRGQQVTLSCSPISGHRSVSWYQQTPGQGLQFLFEYFSETQRNKGNFPGRFSGRQFSNSRSEMNVSTLELGDSALYLCASSLDRGSNQPQHFGDGTRLSIL.

This clone came up once. This chain links TRBV30 with TRBJ1-2; D is unresolved. CDR1 GTSNPN and CDR2 SVGIG come from the germline V gene (reference sequence). The CDR3 sequence is 13 residues long. V lost 3 bases, J lost 4 bases, and 12 bases lay in between. CDR3 residues: CAWSSPTSYGYTF. CDR3 DNA: TGTGCCTGGAGCTCCCCCACCAGCTATGGCTACACCTTC.

In this sample, this clone turned up many times. This sequence joins TRBV27 and TRBJ1-2; 7 nucleotides agree with TRBD1. After removal of 5 bases from V and 6 bases from J, the junction contained 6 bases not matched to a gene. The CDR3 extends over 13 amino acids. Germline V CDR1 and CDR2: MNHEY, SMNVEV (reference sequence). In DNA form, the CDR3 reads TGTGCCAGCAGTAGAACAGGGGTACATGGCTACACCTTC. It translates to CASSRTGVHGYTF.

J is TRBJ2-4 and V is TRBV7-8, with TRBD1 matching over 8 bases. V was clipped by 3 bases and J by 6 bases; unmatched bases: 10. Germline values: CDR1 SGHVS, CDR2 FQNEAQ. This CDR3 is 16 amino acids long. The CDR3 protein is CASSFPLQGVSNIQYF. Written as DNA, the CDR3 is TGTGCCAGCAGCTTCCCACTACAGGGGGTTTCAAACATTCAGTACTTC.

CDR3 coding DNA: TGTGCCAGCCGTTCGGGATCCTACGAGCAGTACTTC. As protein: CASRSGSYEQYF. The gene calls are TRBV7-9 and TRBJ2-7; D perhaps matches TRBD2 (5 bases). The CDR3 runs 12 residues. Trimming removed 8 bases at V and 1 base at J, with 9 bases between. From germline, CDR1 is SEHNR and CDR2 FQNEAQ (reference sequence).

This clone was picked up one time. The chain recombines TRBV19 with TRBJ2-7; TRBD2 might be the D (5 bases). The V end lost 6 bases, the J end lost 3 bases, and 15 bases lay between the germline ends. The CDR3 totals 14 residues. Germline V gene sequence: CDR1 LNHDA, CDR2 SQIVND (reference sequence). The CDR3 here is CASRARVADYEQYF. The CDR3 nucleotides read TGTGCCAGTAGGGCGAGGGTCGCGGACTACGAGCAGTACTTC.

This chain joins TRBV18 and TRBJ1-1; no firm D call. V lost 0 bases to trimming and J lost 3 bases, with 8 bases between them. This CDR3 has 14 amino acids. CDR1 and CDR2 from the germline V gene are KGHSH and LQKENI. The CDR3 DNA reads as TGTGCCAGCTCACCACCGCGTCCGGACACTGAAGCTTTCTTT. Translation: CASSPPRPDTEAFF.

V gene TRBV2 combines with J gene TRBJ1-1, with D uncertain. The V gene's germline CDR1 is SNHLY and CDR2 FYNNEI. The V end was cut by 4 bases, the J end by 1 base, with 7 bases between. This CDR3 region has 13 residues. The CDR3 coding sequence is TGTGCCAGCAGTGGCCAGAAGAACACTGAAGCTTTCTTT. Translating gives CASSGQKNTEAFF.

The chain employs TRBV9 and TRBJ2-5; D may be TRBD2 (5 bases). With 0 bases removed from V and 5 bases from J, the gap between germline ends came to 14 bases. The CDR3 consists of 15 residues. Per the germline V gene, CDR1 is SGDLS and CDR2 is YYNGEE. Here the CDR3 DNA reads TGTGCCAGCAGCGTAGATGGGCTAGCCCAGGAGACCCAGTACTTC. Amino acids: CASSVDGLAQETQYF.